This TCR beta chain originates from a study of beta chain features in type 1 diabetes. Broader study findings: Significant though moderate, a shortening of TCRB CDR3s appeared in all four CD4+ subsets of Type 1 diabetes patients.

Expressed TCRB transcripts were sequenced after all isolated RNA was converted to cDNA. Profiling relied on immunoSEQ multiplex PCR, and the TCRdb table lists in-frame clones only, not all of them. The table records about 740,000 clones, over 10% of them present only once. The length of the CDR3 is 12 residues. The V end lost 7 bases, the J end lost 5 bases, and 9 bases lay between the germline ends. Germline CDR1 LNHDA, CDR2 SQIVND (reference sequence). There are a few counts of this clone. Its specificity is unknown. The genes are TRBV19 and TRBJ2-4; D is possibly TRBD2 (6 bases). The sample consisted of naive CD4+ T cells from blood. The sequence was obtained from a young man with type 1 diabetes. In DNA form, the CDR3 reads TGTGCCAGTATAGGCGGGGAAAACATTCAGTACTTC. This encodes CASIGGENIQYF. The full variable domain, with the rest looked up from reference TRBV19 and TRBJ2-4, is DGGITQSPKYLFRKEGQNVTLSCEQNLNHDAMYWYRQDPGQGLRLIYYSQIVNDFQKGDIAEGYSVSREKKESFPLTVTSAQKNPTAFYLCASIGGENIQYFGAGTRLSVL.